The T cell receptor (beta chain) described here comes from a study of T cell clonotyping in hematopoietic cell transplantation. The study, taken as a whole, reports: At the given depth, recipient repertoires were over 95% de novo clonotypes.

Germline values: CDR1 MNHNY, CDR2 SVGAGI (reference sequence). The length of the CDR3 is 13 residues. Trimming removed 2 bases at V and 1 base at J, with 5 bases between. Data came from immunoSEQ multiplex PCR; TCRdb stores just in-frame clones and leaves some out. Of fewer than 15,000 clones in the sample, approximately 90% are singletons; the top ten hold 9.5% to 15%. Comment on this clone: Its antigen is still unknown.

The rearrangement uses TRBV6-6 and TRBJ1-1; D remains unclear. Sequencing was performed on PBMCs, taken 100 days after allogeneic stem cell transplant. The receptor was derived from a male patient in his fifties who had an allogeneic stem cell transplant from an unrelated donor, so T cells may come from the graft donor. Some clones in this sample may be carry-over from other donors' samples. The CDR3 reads CASSYGRNTEAFF. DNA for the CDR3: TGTGCCAGCAGTTACGGGAGGAACACTGAAGCTTTCTTT.